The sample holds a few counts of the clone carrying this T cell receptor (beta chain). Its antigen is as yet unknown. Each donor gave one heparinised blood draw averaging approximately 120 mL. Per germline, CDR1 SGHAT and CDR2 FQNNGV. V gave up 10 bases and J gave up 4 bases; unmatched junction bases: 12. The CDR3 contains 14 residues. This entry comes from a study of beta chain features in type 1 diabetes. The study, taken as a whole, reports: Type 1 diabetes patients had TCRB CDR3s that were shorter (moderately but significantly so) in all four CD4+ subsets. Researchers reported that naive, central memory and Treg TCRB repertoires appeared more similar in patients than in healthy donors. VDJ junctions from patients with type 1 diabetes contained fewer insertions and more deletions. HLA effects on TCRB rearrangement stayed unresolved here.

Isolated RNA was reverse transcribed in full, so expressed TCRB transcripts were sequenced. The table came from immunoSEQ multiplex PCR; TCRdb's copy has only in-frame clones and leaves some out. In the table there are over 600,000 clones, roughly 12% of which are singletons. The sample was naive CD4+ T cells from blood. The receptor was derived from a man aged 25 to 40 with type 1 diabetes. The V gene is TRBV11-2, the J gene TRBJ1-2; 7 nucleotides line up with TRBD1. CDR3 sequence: CAIKRQGQLYGYTF. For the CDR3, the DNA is TGTGCCATCAAAAGACAGGGACAACTCTATGGCTACACCTTC.